The source of this T cell receptor beta chain is a study of CD8 T cells in Susac syndrome. The V end was cut by 5 bases, the J end by 1 base, with 9 bases between. The germline CDR1 and CDR2 sequences are SGHTA and FQGNSA. The CDR3 loop spans 13 amino acids. It was negative isolation that provided the CD8+ and CD4+ T cells, whereas TEMRA cells were enriched by FACS. An input of roughly 0.45 to 1 ug of RNA was subjected to reverse transcription using random hexamers. The amplification used immunoSEQ multiplex PCR on TCR beta CDR3; it spanned 54 Vbeta and 13 Jbeta. TCRdb recomputed calls from the immunoSEQ multiplex PCR reads with MiXCR, one row per CDR3 protein. The data hold around 160,000 distinct CDR3 sequences, with approximately 94% observed a single time.

V usage is TRBV7-2 and J usage is TRBJ2-7; maybe TRBD2 (5 bases). This clonotype originated in a human donor with multiple sclerosis. Sequenced sample: CD4+ T cells from PBMCs. CDR3 DNA: TGTGCCAGCAGCCACGGGATATCCTACGAGCAGTACTTC. It yields the protein CASSHGISYEQYF.